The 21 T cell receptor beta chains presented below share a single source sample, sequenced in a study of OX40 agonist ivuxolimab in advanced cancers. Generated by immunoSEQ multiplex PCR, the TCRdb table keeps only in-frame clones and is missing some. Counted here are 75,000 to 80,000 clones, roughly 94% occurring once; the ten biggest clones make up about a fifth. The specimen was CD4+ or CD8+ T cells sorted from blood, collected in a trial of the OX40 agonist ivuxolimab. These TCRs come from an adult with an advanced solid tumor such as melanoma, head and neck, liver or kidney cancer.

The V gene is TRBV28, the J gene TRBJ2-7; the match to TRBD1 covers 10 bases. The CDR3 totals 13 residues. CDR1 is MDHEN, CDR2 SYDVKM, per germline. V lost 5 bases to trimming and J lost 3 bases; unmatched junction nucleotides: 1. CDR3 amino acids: CASSGQGDYEQYF. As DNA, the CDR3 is TGTGCCAGCAGTGGACAGGGGGACTACGAGCAGTACTTC.

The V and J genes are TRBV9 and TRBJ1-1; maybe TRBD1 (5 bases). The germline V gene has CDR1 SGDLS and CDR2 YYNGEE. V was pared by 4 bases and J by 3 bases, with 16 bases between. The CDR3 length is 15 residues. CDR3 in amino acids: CASSPRVTAYTEAFF. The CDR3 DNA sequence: TGTGCCAGCAGCCCCCGCGTGACAGCTTACACTGAAGCTTTCTTT.

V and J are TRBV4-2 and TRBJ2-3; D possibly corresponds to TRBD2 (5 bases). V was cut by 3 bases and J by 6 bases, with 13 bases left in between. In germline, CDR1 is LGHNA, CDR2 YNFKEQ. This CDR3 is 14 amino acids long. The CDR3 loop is CASSQASSGDTQYF. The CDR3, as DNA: TGTGCCAGCAGCCAGGCGTCGTCGGGGGATACGCAGTATTTT.

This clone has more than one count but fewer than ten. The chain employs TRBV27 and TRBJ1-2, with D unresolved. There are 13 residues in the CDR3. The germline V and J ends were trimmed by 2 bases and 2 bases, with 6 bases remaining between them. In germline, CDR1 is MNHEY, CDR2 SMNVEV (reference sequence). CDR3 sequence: CASSLTENYGYTF. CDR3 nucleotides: TGTGCCAGCAGTTTAACAGAAAACTATGGCTACACCTTC.

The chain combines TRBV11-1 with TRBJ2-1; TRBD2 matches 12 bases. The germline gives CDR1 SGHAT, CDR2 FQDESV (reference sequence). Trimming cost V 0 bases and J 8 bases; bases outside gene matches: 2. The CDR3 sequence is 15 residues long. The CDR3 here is CASSLALAGGDEQFF. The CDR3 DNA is TGTGCCAGCAGCTTAGCGCTAGCGGGAGGGGATGAGCAGTTCTTC.

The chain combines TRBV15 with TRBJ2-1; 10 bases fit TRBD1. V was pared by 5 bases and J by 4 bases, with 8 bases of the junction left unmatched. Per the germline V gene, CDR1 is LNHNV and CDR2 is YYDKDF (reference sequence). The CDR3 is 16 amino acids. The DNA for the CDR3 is TGTGCCACCAGCCGTTCCGGGACAGGGGTTTACAATGAGCAGTTCTTC. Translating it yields CATSRSGTGVYNEQFF.

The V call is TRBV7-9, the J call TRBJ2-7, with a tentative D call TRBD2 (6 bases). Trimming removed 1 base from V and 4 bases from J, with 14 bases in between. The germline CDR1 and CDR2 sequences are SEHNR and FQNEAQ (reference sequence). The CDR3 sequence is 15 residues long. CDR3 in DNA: TGTGCCAGCAGCTTAGTCGCCGGGGGATGGTACGAGCAGTACTTC. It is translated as CASSLVAGGWYEQYF.

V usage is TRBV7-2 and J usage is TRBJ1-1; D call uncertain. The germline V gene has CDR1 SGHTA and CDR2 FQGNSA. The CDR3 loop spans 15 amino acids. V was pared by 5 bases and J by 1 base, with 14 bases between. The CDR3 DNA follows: TGTGCCAGCAGCCCCAATCCACATGAGAACACTGAAGCTTTCTTT. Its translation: CASSPNPHENTEAFF.

Here the CDR3 reads CASSSSRAHETQYF. The CDR3, as DNA: TGTGCCAGCAGTAGCTCTAGGGCCCACGAGACCCAGTACTTC. The chain carries TRBV9 and TRBJ2-5; D uncertain. Germline V gene lookup returns CDR1 SGDLS and CDR2 YYNGEE. This CDR3 contains 14 residues. V lost 5 bases and J lost 5, with 16 bases in between.

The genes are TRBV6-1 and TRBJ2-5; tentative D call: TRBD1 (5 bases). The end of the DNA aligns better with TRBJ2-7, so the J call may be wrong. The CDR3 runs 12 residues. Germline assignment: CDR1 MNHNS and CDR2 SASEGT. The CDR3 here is CASRDGAGEQYF. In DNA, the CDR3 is TGTGCCAGCAGGGATGGGGCCGGCGAGCAGTACTTC.

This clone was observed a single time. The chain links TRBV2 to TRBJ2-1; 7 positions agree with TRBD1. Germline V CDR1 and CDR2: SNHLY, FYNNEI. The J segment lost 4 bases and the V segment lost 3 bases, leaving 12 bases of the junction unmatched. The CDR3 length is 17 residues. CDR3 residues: CASSDSPSTGDYNEQFF. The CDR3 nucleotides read TGTGCCAGCAGTGATTCGCCGAGCACAGGGGATTACAATGAGCAGTTCTTC.

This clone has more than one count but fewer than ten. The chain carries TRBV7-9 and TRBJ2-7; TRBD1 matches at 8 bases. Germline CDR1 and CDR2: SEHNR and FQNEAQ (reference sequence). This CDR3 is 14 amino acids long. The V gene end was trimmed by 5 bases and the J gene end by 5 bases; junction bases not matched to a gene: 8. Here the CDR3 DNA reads TGTGCCAGCAGCCCAGACAGGGGTCTCAACGAGCAGTACTTC. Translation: CASSPDRGLNEQYF.

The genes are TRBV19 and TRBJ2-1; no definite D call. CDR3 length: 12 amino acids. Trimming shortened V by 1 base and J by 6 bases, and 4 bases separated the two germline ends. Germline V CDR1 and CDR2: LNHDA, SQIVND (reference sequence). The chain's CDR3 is CASSIGFNEQFF. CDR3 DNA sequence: TGTGCCAGTAGTATAGGGTTCAATGAGCAGTTCTTC.

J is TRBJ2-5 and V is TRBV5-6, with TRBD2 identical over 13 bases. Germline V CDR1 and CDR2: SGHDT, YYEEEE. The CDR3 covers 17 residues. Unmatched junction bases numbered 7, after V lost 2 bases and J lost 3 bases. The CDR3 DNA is TGTGCCAGCAGCTTTACGGGACTAGCGGGGTTCAAAGAGACCCAGTACTTC. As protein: CASSFTGLAGFKETQYF.

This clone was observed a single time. The CDR3 sequence is CASSVSQGTGYTF. The CDR3 DNA follows: TGTGCCAGCAGCGTAAGCCAGGGGACCGGCTACACCTTC. This sequence joins TRBV14 and TRBJ1-2; tentative D call: TRBD1 (6 bases). CDR3 length equals 13 residues. Germline-derived CDR1 and CDR2 are SGHDN and FVKESK. The V end was cut by 5 bases, the J end by 8 bases, with 15 bases between.

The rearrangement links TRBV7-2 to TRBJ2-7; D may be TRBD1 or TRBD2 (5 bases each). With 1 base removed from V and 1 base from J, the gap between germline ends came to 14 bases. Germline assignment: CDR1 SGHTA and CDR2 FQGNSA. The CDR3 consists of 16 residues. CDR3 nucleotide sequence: TGTGCCAGCAGCTTAGGGGGGTCCAGGAGATCCTACGAGCAGTACTTC. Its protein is CASSLGGSRRSYEQYF. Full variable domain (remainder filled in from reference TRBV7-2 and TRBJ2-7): GAGVSQSPSNKVTEKGKDVELRCDPISGHTALYWYRQSLGQGLEFLIYFQGNSAPDKSGLPSDRFSAERTGGSVSTLTIQRTQQEDSAVYLCASSLGGSRRSYEQYFGPGTRLTVT.

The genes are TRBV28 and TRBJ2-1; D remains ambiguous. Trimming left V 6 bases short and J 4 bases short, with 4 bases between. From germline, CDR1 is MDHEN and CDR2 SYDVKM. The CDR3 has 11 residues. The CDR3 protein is CASRFYNEQFF. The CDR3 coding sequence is TGTGCCAGCAGATTTTACAATGAGCAGTTCTTC.

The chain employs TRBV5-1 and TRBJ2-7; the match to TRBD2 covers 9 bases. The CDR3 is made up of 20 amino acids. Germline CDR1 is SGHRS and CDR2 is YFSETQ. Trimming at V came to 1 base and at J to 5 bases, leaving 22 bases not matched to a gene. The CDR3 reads CASSLTNPGLALPDANEQYF. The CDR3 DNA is TGCGCCAGCAGCTTGACAAACCCGGGACTAGCCCTCCCGGATGCCAACGAGCAGTACTTC.

The CDR3 nucleotides read TGTGCCAGCAGCAACCAGGGACGGAACACCGGGGAGCTGTTTTTT. The encoded protein is CASSNQGRNTGELFF. The chain has TRBV7-9 and TRBJ2-2; possibly TRBD1 or TRBD2 for D (5 bases each). The germline gives CDR1 SEHNR, CDR2 FQNEAQ (reference sequence). The length of the CDR3 is 15 residues. Trimming pared 5 bases from V and 1 base from J, leaving 11 bases between. The entire variable domain, with the rest obtained from reference TRBV7-9 and TRBJ2-2, is as follows: DTGVSQNPRHKITKRGQNVTFRCDPISEHNRLYWYRQTLGQGPEFLTYFQNEAQLEKSRLLSDRFSAERPKGSFSTLEIQRTEQGDSAMYLCASSNQGRNTGELFFGEGSRLTVL.

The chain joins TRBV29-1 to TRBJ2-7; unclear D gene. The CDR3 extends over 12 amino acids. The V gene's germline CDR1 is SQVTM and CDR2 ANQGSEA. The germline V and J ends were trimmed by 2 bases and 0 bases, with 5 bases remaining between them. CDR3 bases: TGCAGCGTTGAACGCGGCTCCTACGAGCAGTACTTC. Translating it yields CSVERGSYEQYF.

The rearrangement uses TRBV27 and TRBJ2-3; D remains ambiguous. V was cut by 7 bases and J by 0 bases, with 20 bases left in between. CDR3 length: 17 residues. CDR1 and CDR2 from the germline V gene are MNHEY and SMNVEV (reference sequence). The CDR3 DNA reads TGTGCCAGCAACCCCGTCGGGTACTTCGCTAGCACAGATACGCAGTATTTT. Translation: CASNPVGYFASTDTQYF.